The rows below give T cell receptor beta chains drawn from one sample of a study of blood T cells in healthy people across ages. MiXCR was run by TCRdb on the 5' RACE reads, yielding one entry per CDR3 protein. The sample lists 1.5 million or so distinct CDR3 sequences; around two fifths were seen once. Sequences were obtained from blood. Receptor source: a woman younger than 30 in good health. Each CDR3 is given with its conserved first and last residue. A D gene is named only where the DNA matches it firmly. Not all rows give a size; the values are once, few, many and, for expanded clones, a class.

j_call d_call v_call clone_size cdr3_aa cdr3_nt
TRBJ1-2 NA TRBV20-1 NA CSASRMGFDGYTF TGCAGTGCTTCCCGTATGGGGTTCGATGGCTACACCTTC
TRBJ2-7 NA TRBV27 NA CASTPGRGEQYF TGTGCCAGCACCCCGGGCCGAGGCGAGCAGTACTTC
TRBJ2-4 NA TRBV20-1 NA CSASLPSGEAKNIQYF TGCAGTGCTAGTCTACCCTCGGGAGAGGCCAAAAACATTCAGTACTTC
TRBJ2-5 TRBD1 TRBV20-1 few CSARLYRGRWQETQYF TGCAGTGCTAGACTCTACAGGGGCAGATGGCAAGAGACCCAGTACTTC
TRBJ2-3 NA TRBV7-9 few CASSLAVPGTDTQYF TGTGCCAGCAGCCTAGCCGTCCCAGGGACAGATACGCAGTATTTT
TRBJ2-5 NA TRBV11-2 few CASSLGAEYNEQYF TGTGCCAGCAGCTTAGGGGCAGAATACAATGAGCAGTACTTC
TRBJ2-1 NA TRBV2 few CASTSGAYNEQFF TGTGCCAGCACCTCAGGGGCCTACAATGAGCAGTTCTTC
TRBJ2-1 TRBD2 TRBV29-1 few CSVEKRLAGDEQFF TGCAGCGTTGAAAAAAGGCTAGCGGGCGATGAGCAGTTCTTC
TRBJ1-2 TRBD1 TRBV6-5 few CASSSNQGAYGYTF TGTGCCAGCAGTTCAAACCAGGGGGCTTATGGCTACACCTTC
TRBJ2-3 NA TRBV21-1 NA CASSAPEGSGGRAYTQYF TGTGCCAGTAGCGCACCCGAAGGAAGCGGGGGGAGGGCCTATACGCAGTATTTT
TRBJ2-3 NA TRBV6-5 few CASSKREQLPDTQYF TGTGCCAGCAGCAAGAGGGAACAGCTCCCAGATACGCAGTATTTT
TRBJ2-5 TRBD2 TRBV9 NA CASSFRLAGGENEQYF TGTGCCAGCAGCTTTCGACTAGCGGGGGGGGAGAATGAGCAGTACTTC
TRBJ2-5 NA TRBV29-1 NA CSVEDRTKGETQYF TGCAGCGTTGAAGATCGGACGAAGGGGGAGACCCAGTACTTC
TRBJ1-6 NA TRBV20-1 NA CSAQDGSYNSPLHF TGCAGTGCCCAGGACGGCTCCTATAATTCACCCCTCCACTTT
TRBJ2-3 NA TRBV5-1 NA CASSLGVSSADTQYF TGCGCCAGCAGCTTGGGGGTCTCGAGCGCAGATACGCAGTATTTT
TRBJ1-2 NA TRBV20-1 few CSARDQADGYTF TGCAGTGCTAGGGACCAAGCGGATGGCTACACCTTC
TRBJ2-1 NA TRBV3-1 few CASSQDWAGGNEQFF TGTGCCAGCAGCCAAGATTGGGCAGGGGGGAATGAGCAGTTCTTC
TRBJ2-3 NA TRBV20-1 few CSASVAASYTDTQYF TGCAGTGCTAGTGTGGCTGCTTCTTACACAGATACGCAGTATTTT
TRBJ2-4 NA TRBV5-6 once CASSLAAPTIQYF TGTGCCAGCAGCTTGGCCGCACCCACTATTCAGTACTTC
TRBJ1-1 TRBD1 TRBV20-1 NA CSASPQGTVSTEAFF TGCAGTGCTAGCCCCCAAGGGACAGTTAGCACTGAAGCTTTCTTT
TRBJ2-3 TRBD2 TRBV20-1 NA CSALAGGTTDTQYF TGCAGTGCTCTAGCGGGGGGGACCACAGATACGCAGTATTTT
TRBJ2-3 NA TRBV19 NA CASSMGGLRTDTQYF TGTGCCAGTAGTATGGGCGGGCTCCGCACAGATACGCAGTATTTT
TRBJ2-5 TRBD1 TRBV7-4 NA CASSSTLSPGTGSGETQYF TGTGCCAGCAGCTCGACACTATCCCCTGGGACAGGGTCGGGAGAGACCCAGTACTTC
TRBJ2-1 TRBD2 TRBV7-2 NA CASSLSSTSGGYNEQFF TGTGCCAGCAGCTTATCCTCGACTAGCGGGGGCTACAATGAGCAGTTCTTC
TRBJ1-6 TRBD1 TRBV14 few CASSNQGGRGNSPLHF TGTGCCAGCAGCAACCAAGGGGGCAGGGGTAATTCACCCCTCCACTTT
TRBJ1-6 NA TRBV9 NA CASSVGNGPNSPLHF TGTGCCAGCAGCGTAGGCAACGGTCCTAATTCACCCCTTCACTTT
TRBJ2-1 NA TRBV2 few CASSDHDEQFF TGTGCCAGCAGTGACCACGATGAGCAGTTCTTC
TRBJ1-2 TRBD1 TRBV3-1 few CASSTLTGADYGYTF TGTGCCAGCAGCACCCTTACAGGGGCGGACTATGGCTACACCTTC
TRBJ2-7 NA TRBV28 NA CASSFTGLVGEQYF TGTGCCAGCAGTTTTACCGGGTTAGTGGGCGAGCAGTACTTC
TRBJ2-1 TRBD2 TRBV20-1 NA CSAATLAESYNEQFF TGCAGTGCGGCAACCCTAGCGGAGTCCTACAATGAGCAGTTCTTC
TRBJ2-7 TRBD2 TRBV7-2 few CASSLGLAVLSSYEQYF TGTGCCAGCAGCTTAGGGCTAGCGGTTCTTAGCTCCTACGAGCAGTACTTC
TRBJ2-3 TRBD2 TRBV6-1 few CASSPGTSGRAPGADTQYF TGTGCCAGCAGTCCCGGGACTAGCGGGAGGGCCCCCGGAGCAGATACGCAGTATTTT
TRBJ1-5 NA TRBV5-4 NA CASSRGQRYFRNQPQHF TGTGCCAGCAGCCGTGGACAGAGATATTTCAGGAATCAGCCCCAGCATTTT
TRBJ1-6 NA TRBV19 NA CATDNGRENSPLHF TGTGCCACCGATAACGGACGCGAAAATTCACCCCTCCACTTT
TRBJ2-1 TRBD2 TRBV28 NA CASSLWTSGGNEQFF TGTGCCAGCAGTTTATGGACTAGCGGGGGCAATGAGCAGTTCTTC
TRBJ1-4 TRBD1 TRBV7-2 NA CASSLGQASNEKLFF TGTGCCAGCAGCTTGGGACAGGCGAGTAATGAAAAACTGTTTTTT
TRBJ2-5 NA TRBV10-3 few CAISGSQRETQYF TGTGCCATCAGTGGCTCCCAGCGCGAGACCCAGTACTTC